One and the same sample provided the 8 T cell receptor beta chains below, sequenced in a study of blood T cells in healthy people across ages. It was with a sample-barcoded 5' primer and a J-beta primer mix that a second PCR of roughly 7 to 12 cycles was run. TCRdb itself ran the 5' RACE reads through MiXCR, one entry per CDR3 protein. Among 1.2 million to 1.5 million distinct CDR3 sequences listed, approximately 38% were seen once. The sample taken for sequencing was blood. The receptor source for this set is a woman aged 18-29 years in good health.

The chain recombines TRBV2 with TRBJ2-4, with D perhaps matching TRBD2 (6 bases). The length of the CDR3 is 8 residues. Trimming took off 10 bases at V and 13 bases at J, with 8 bases between the two ends. The germline CDR1 and CDR2 sequences are SNHLY and FYNNEI. The CDR3 DNA reads as TGTGCCACGGGGGAGCAGTACTTC. Translation gives CATGEQYF.

The rearrangement uses TRBV10-3 and TRBJ2-3, with D perhaps given as TRBD1 or TRBD2 (5 bases each). In germline, CDR1 is ENHRY, CDR2 SYGVKD. V was cut by 2 bases and J by 0 bases, with 9 bases left in between. The CDR3 length is 15 residues. CDR3 nucleotide sequence: TGTGCCATCAGTGAGGTGGGGGAAAGCACAGATACGCAGTATTTT. It yields the protein CAISEVGESTDTQYF.

V usage is TRBV10-2 and J usage is TRBJ2-1; 9 nucleotides match TRBD2. The end of the DNA fits TRBJ2-7 better, so the J call may be wrong. The length of the CDR3 is 14 residues. Germline CDR1 and CDR2: WSHSY and SAAADI. CDR3 sequence (DNA): TGCGCCAGCAGTGTAGCGGGGGCCCTCAATGAGCAGTACTTC. Translating it yields CASSVAGALNEQYF.

The chain recombines TRBV7-6 with TRBJ2-5, with TRBD2 identical over 9 bases. The CDR3 runs to 15 residues. After removal of 3 bases from V and 5 bases from J, the junction contained 7 bases not matched to a gene. The germline gives CDR1 SGHVS, CDR2 FNYEAQ. For the CDR3, the DNA is TGTGCCAGCAGCTTCGGCGGGGGGGCCTATGAGACCCAGTACTTC. Its protein is CASSFGGGAYETQYF.

This chain joins TRBV6-5 and TRBJ2-5, with 7 bases identical to TRBD2. The CDR3 is made up of 14 amino acids. Germline V gene data show CDR1 as MNHEY and CDR2 as SVGAGI. V gave up 8 bases and J gave up 11 bases; unmatched junction bases: 17. The CDR3 sequence is CASLAGPSYNEQYF. The CDR3 DNA reads as TGTGCCAGCTTAGCGGGCCCCTCCTACAATGAGCAGTACTTC.

The chain has TRBV5-1 and TRBJ2-7, with TRBD2 matching over 13 bases. This CDR3 is built from 15 residues. After removal of 6 bases from V and 6 bases from J, the junction contained 9 bases not matched to a gene. Germline values: CDR1 SGHRS, CDR2 YFSETQ. The CDR3 reads CASTSGLAGACEQYF. In DNA, the CDR3 is TGCGCCAGCACCTCCGGACTAGCGGGAGCATGCGAGCAGTACTTC.

The J gene is TRBJ2-7, the V gene TRBV20-1; the match to TRBD2 covers 8 bases. Germline V CDR1 and CDR2: DFQATT, SNEGSKA (reference sequence). V was pared by 6 bases and J by 2 bases, with 15 bases of the junction left unmatched. The CDR3 has 16 amino acids. CDR3 in DNA: TGCAGTGCCCTTAAGGGGGAGCGGGAGTATGCCTACGAGCAGTACTTC. Translated, it gives CSALKGEREYAYEQYF.

This clonotype was detected only a few times. The chain carries TRBV27 and TRBJ2-6; possibly TRBD2 for D (6 bases). The CDR3 contains 17 residues. CDR1 and CDR2 (germline): MNHEY, SMNVEV (reference sequence). Trimming took 4 bases from V and 0 from J, leaving 13 bases between them. CDR3: CASSSGGRSSGANVLTF. In DNA form, the CDR3 reads TGTGCCAGCAGTTCAGGAGGGCGGAGCTCTGGGGCCAACGTCCTGACTTTC. The whole variable domain, filled in from reference TRBV27 and TRBJ2-6, reads EAQVTQNPRYLITVTGKKLTVTCSQNMNHEYMSWYRQDPGLGLRQIYYSMNVEVTDKGDVPEGYKVSRKEKRNFPLILESPSPNQTSLYFCASSSGGRSSGANVLTFGAGSRLTVL.